One and the same sample provided the 4 T cell receptor beta chains below, sequenced in a study of T cells in Graves' hyperthyroidism and ophthalmopathy. The CDR3 regions of TCR beta were amplified from RNA transcripts. An initial round of RT-PCR targeting the TCR CDR3 relied on the HTBI primer set. TCRdb reprocessed the multiplex PCR reads with MiXCR, giving one entry per CDR3 protein. Among around 540,000 distinct CDR3 sequences listed, roughly 50% were seen once. The source material was peripheral blood or thyroid tissue (not recorded which). These receptors came from a woman aged 18-29 years with Graves' hyperthyroidism.

In its sample, this clonotype was seen many times. The chain has TRBV29-1 and TRBJ2-7; perhaps TRBD2 as D (6 bases). V lost 4 bases to trimming and J lost 4 bases, with 14 bases between them. This CDR3 is built from 13 residues. Germline V lookup: CDR1 SQVTM, CDR2 ANQGSEA. The CDR3 sequence is CSVVGGDFYEQYF. CDR3 nucleotides: TGCAGCGTTGTAGGAGGGGACTTTTACGAGCAGTACTTC.

Concerning this clonotype itself: Possible read error: a much larger clone is one base away. No conserved phenylalanine or tryptophan ends this CDR3, so it is likely a read error. This chain links TRBV10-3 with TRBJ2-7, with 11 bases fitting TRBD1. Germline V lookup: CDR1 ENHRY, CDR2 SYGVKD. The CDR3 consists of 15 residues. With 4 bases clipped from V and 3 bases from J, the junction kept 5 bases outside the gene matches. The CDR3 loop is CAISAPGTGGYEQYL. In DNA, the CDR3 is TGTGCCATCAGTGCCCCCGGGACAGGGGGCTACGAGCAGTACCTC.

This rearrangement joins TRBV10-3 to TRBJ2-7, with 8 bases that match TRBD2. The CDR3 runs to 16 residues. J gave up 2 bases and V 4 bases, and 10 bases lay outside the gene matches. Germline loops: CDR1 ENHRY, CDR2 SYGVKD. The CDR3 DNA reads as TGTGCCATCAGTGCACTAGCGGCGAAGGGGCCCTACGAGCAGTACTTC. Its protein is CAISALAAKGPYEQYF.

The V gene is TRBV15, the J gene TRBJ2-2, with 7 bases matching TRBD2. From germline, CDR1 is LNHNV and CDR2 YYDKDF (reference sequence). The CDR3 loop spans 18 amino acids. V lost 5 bases and J lost 0; bases outside the gene matches: 12. DNA for the CDR3: TGTGCCACCAGCGAGATAGAACTGACTAGCTCGAACACCGGGGAGCTGTTTTTT. Translated: CATSEIELTSSNTGELFF.